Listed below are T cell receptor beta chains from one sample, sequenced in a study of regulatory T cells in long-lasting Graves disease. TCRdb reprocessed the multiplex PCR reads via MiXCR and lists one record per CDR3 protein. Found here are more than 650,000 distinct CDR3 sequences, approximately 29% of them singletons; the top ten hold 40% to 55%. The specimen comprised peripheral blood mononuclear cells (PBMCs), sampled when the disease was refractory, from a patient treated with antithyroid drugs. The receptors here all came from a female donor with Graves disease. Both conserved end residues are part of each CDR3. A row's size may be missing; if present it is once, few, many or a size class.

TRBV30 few CAWSDTYEQYF
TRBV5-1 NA CASSLDGSSPLHF
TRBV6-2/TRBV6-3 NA CASRNPGQRYGYTF
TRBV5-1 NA CASSGLSWQGGHEQYF
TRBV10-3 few CAISGGGTDLFGYTF
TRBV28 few CASRLDRNLGNTIYF
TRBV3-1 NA CASSQVLSPGYTF
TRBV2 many CASLSGRSYNEQFF
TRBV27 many CASSTGTGDFVGYNEQFF
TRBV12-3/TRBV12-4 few CASSLGTGRGNTEAFF
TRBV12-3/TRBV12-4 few CASSLSSGRAFHEQYF
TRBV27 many CASSSSWVTEAFF
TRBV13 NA CASSSILREGDRNTEAFF
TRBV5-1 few CASSAGTAGANVLTF
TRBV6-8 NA CASRPHPGTGGMEEQYF
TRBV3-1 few CASSPTSGSGELFF
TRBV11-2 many CASSSSLRGTEAFF
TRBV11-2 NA CASRLSQNTEAFF